Listed here are 2 T cell receptor beta chains from one sample, sequenced in a study of regulatory T cells in long-lasting Graves disease. Arm-PCR of CDR3 regions and iRepertoire HTBI primers were used to build TCR beta libraries. Using its own MiXCR run on the multiplex PCR reads, TCRdb lists one record per CDR3 protein. The sample consists of about 540,000 distinct CDR3 sequences, roughly 13% of them appearing once. Time point indicated: newly diagnosed GD, antithyroid drugs for less than 3 months. Extracted RNA from PBMCs served as the source of the TCR library. These data also featured in a second study, about T cells in Graves' hyperthyroidism and ophthalmopathy.

Sequences were derived from peripheral blood mononuclear cells (PBMCs), sampled at new diagnosis, from a patient treated with antithyroid drugs. These TCRs come from a man aged 25 to 45 with Graves disease.

This clonotype was seen at least ten times. This chain uses TRBV25-1 with TRBJ1-4, with a tentative D call TRBD1 (5 bases). Trimming cost V 2 bases and J 0 bases, with 7 bases left between them. Per germline, CDR1 MGHDK and CDR2 SYGVNS. CDR3 length: 15 amino acids. Written as DNA, the CDR3 is TGTGCCAGCAGTGAACTGGGGGCAACTAATGAAAAACTGTTTTTT. As protein: CASSELGATNEKLFF.

The gene calls are TRBV20-1 and TRBJ2-7; 9 bases align to TRBD1. CDR1 and CDR2 from the germline V gene are DFQATT and SNEGSKA (reference sequence). V lost 1 base, J lost 1 base, and 5 bases stayed unmatched. This CDR3 spans 15 amino acids. Here the CDR3 DNA reads TGCAGTGCTAGAGCGGGACAGGGTACATCCTACGAGCAGTACTTC. It codes for CSARAGQGTSYEQYF.